This TCR beta chain was sequenced for a study of long-term antiretroviral therapy in people with HIV (dated by TCRdb to the early 2020s). Background on the whole study: The earliest samples were collected about a decade before the 2015 WHO recommendation for immediate ART, when ART was typically delayed until CD4 counts fell. A retrospective serial study tested whether ART initiation and durable HIV suppression were associated with changes in peripheral blood TRB repertoire composition and diversity. Test extractions of a monoclonal T-cell line alongside a few dozen polyclonal samples showed no cross-contamination during QIAcube processing. Among the 30 to 35 participants with HIV, roughly eleven were female. The cohort contributed fewer than 200 cryopreserved PBMC samples from 30 to 35 adults with confirmed HIV infection, collected serially over a mean of around six years (range 1-12). Study-level results and caveats: HIV repertoires had narrower CDR3 length ranges than controls, and the network structure suggested an antigen-experienced repertoire that shifted only slightly toward naive after ART. Unsorted PBMC were profiled instead of sorted CD4+ and CD8+ T cells because pre-ART samples had limited cell numbers. Expanded TRB clones identified before ART initiation dominated the repertoire at all time points, although this dominance fluctuated and declined in many PLHIV after ART. Limited PBMC availability meant only the TCR beta chain was sequenced, without alpha chain pairing. The samples were dated from about 2003 to 2017, and the ART regimens that were used may be less effective than current ART regimens. ART initiation was associated with a significant increase in TRB diversity, but diversity stayed significantly below transplant donor controls even after long-term ART. No data were available on ART adherence, viral resistance or therapy changes, limiting inferences about post-ART repertoire changes.

Looking up the germline V gene yields CDR1 SGHDT and CDR2 YYEEEE. The cysteine opens and the phenylalanine closes a CDR3 of 14 amino acids. The sequence is cut down to CDR3 DNA, 42 bases in frame from base 1. The V and J ends are trimmed by 1 base and 2 bases, leaving 10 bases between them. Worth noting for this clone: This receptor's antigen is unknown. The sample holds no much larger clone one base away, and base qualities are not on file.

The immunoSEQ hsTCRB v3.0 assay was used at survey level resolution to sequence the TRB variable region. A depth of 40,000-50,000 T-cell genomes per sample was targeted for TRB sequencing. TRB libraries were pooled and sequenced on an Illumina MiSeq using a v3 150-cycle kit. The original methods were these. Repertoire analysis was performed in R inside a reproducible Nextflow workflow that covered QC, data transformation and analysis. LymphoSeq2, an R package for AIRR-Seq data exploration, was used to implement custom analyses. A few samples that yielded fewer than 5000 total TRB sequences were excluded, so that 200 or so HIV repertoires were analyzed. Of the approximately 190 retained HIV repertoires, 55 to 60 were collected before and more than 120 after ART initiation. Repertoires were downsampled to 5000 TRB nucleotide sequences, with summary statistics averaged over 100 downsampling iterations. The analysis kept only TRB sequences whose CDR3 regions were at least seven amino acids long. Diversity was assessed using a clonality score derived from Shannon entropy and using the Gini coefficient. Repertoire networks linked the top 5000 CDR3 amino acid sequences whenever two sequences differed by an edit distance of one. Antigen specificity groups and MHC restriction were predicted for TRB CDR3 amino acid sequences with GLIPH2. To flag known associations with CMV, EBV, HIV or tissue antigens, CDR3 amino acid sequences were compared against VDJdb and McPAS-TCR. Pre-ART, post-ART and control groups were compared with Wilcoxon signed-rank tests and Holm-Bonferroni correction. Drawn from immuneACCESS, this table holds only the in-frame rearrangements with V and J called that TCRdb kept. Clones are partly lost; checked studies trace under half to an unresolved V gene and leave the rest unexplained. The V and J calls and clone size are taken from that table; D and trimming were inferred from the DNA. The sample table shows about 22,000 clones, and roughly four fifths are seen once. The ten most abundant clones make up roughly 18% of the sample.

Inclusion was restricted to participants for whom at least one PBMC sample before ART initiation and at least two post-ART samples were available. Every participant with HIV received treatment in the United States of America. Cryopreserved samples of about 0.95-10 million PBMC were thawed and washed before DNA extraction. At the time of the earliest PBMC sample for each participant with HIV, ages ranged from roughly 23 to 60 years. PBMC samples were contributed by each participant from 1-4 timepoints before ART initiation and 2-8 timepoints after ART initiation, with a median of 7 samples. Serial HIV viral load, CD4+ T-cell count, ART history and demographic data were obtained for every participant. A Qiagen kit on a QIAcube was used to extract genomic DNA from unsorted PBMC, with samples processed in batches of 12.

The chain uses TRBV5-6 and TRBJ2-7; the D gene lacks a confident call. The receptor comes from a man aged 35 to 55 with HIV. The sample here was unsorted PBMCs, taken 0.5 years before starting antiretroviral therapy. The CDR3 region has the sequence CASSLLGRPYEQYF. The nucleotide sequence reads as follows: TGTGCCAGCAGCTTGCTTGGCAGACCCTACGAGCAGTACTTC.